The entry below gives a single T cell receptor (beta chain) sequence along with its context. The CDR3 has 17 amino acids. Trimming left V 4 bases short and J 4 bases short, with 20 bases between. Germline loops: CDR1 SGHTA, CDR2 FQGNSA. This sample was taken from a study of blood T cell repertoires in COVID-19. About the research overall: PBMCs, B-cell-depleted T cells, or T cells were the source of the cDNA or gDNA that made up the material.

Authors' methods: Nucleated cell counts were estimated from reference gene primer amplification. The protocol was immunoSEQ multiplex PCR, while the TCRdb copy is restricted to in-frame clones and leaves out a portion. That table furnishes V, J and clone size, whereas the DNA furnished D and trimming. This table holds roughly 120,000 clones, over 75% found once. The sequence came from a woman older than 75 with active or convalescent COVID-19. The rearrangement joins TRBV7-2 to TRBJ1-3; D ambiguous. The sample comprised peripheral blood. In nucleotides, the CDR3 is TGTGCCAGCAGCTCTTGGGTGGTGGCGCCGGGGGGAAACACCATATATTTT. Its protein product is CASSSWVVAPGGNTIYF.